Shown below are 4 T cell receptor beta chains from a single sample sequenced in a study of T-cell reconstitution after alpha-beta-depleted transplantation in children. Preparation of the TCRbeta library was carried out with unique molecular identifiers. TCRdb recomputed calls from the PCR reads with MiXCR, one row per CDR3 protein. The sample holds about 360,000 distinct CDR3 sequences, 13% seen once. The input for sequencing was PBMCs, taken from the stem cell graft. The origin of the receptors is a human donor who donated a stem cell graft to a child with Fanconi anemia.

At least ten counts were recorded for this clonotype. The chain is built from TRBV20-1 and TRBJ2-1; D is undetermined. Germline V CDR1 and CDR2: DFQATT, SNEGSKA (reference sequence). The CDR3 covers 14 residues. V lost 0 bases and J lost 4, with 10 bases in between. CDR3: CSARDPDRYNEQFF. The CDR3, as DNA: TGCAGTGCTAGAGATCCCGACCGATACAATGAGCAGTTCTTC.

This clonotype came up many times. The chain couples TRBV6-5 to TRBJ2-1; D unresolved. The V gene's germline CDR1 is MNHEY and CDR2 SVGAGI. This CDR3 is built from 13 residues. V lost 0 bases to trimming and J lost 10 bases, with 10 bases between them. The CDR3 spells CASSYSTLGEQFF. CDR3 DNA: TGTGCCAGCAGTTACTCGACGCTCGGGGAGCAGTTCTTC.

The rearrangement uses TRBV19 and TRBJ1-6; D uncertain. The CDR3 is made up of 13 amino acids. The germline V and J ends were trimmed by 3 bases and 6 bases, with 6 bases remaining between them. In germline, CDR1 is LNHDA, CDR2 SQIVND (reference sequence). This CDR3 reads CASSIVINSPLHF. For the CDR3, the DNA is TGTGCCAGTAGTATTGTGATTAATTCACCCCTCCACTTT. The complete variable domain, with remaining parts taken from reference TRBV19 and TRBJ1-6, reads DGGITQSPKYLFRKEGQNVTLSCEQNLNHDAMYWYRQDPGQGLRLIYYSQIVNDFQKGDIAEGYSVSREKKESFPLTVTSAQKNPTAFYLCASSIVINSPLHFGNGTRLTVT.

This clonotype was observed many times. The chain carries TRBV25-1 and TRBJ1-2, with D uncertain. CDR1 is MGHDK, CDR2 SYGVNS, per germline. V gave up 1 base and J gave up 4 bases, with 10 bases separating them. CDR3 length: 14 residues. CDR3: CASSESRDLYGYTF. The CDR3 DNA is TGTGCCAGCAGTGAATCTAGGGATCTCTATGGCTACACCTTC.